Following are 21 T cell receptor beta chains from one sample sequenced in a study of blood T cell repertoires in COVID-19. Libraries were prepared by immunoSEQ multiplex PCR; TCRdb keeps only in-frame clonotypes and omits some of them. The repertoire holds just under 150,000 clones, with about 89% as singletons. Sequenced: peripheral blood. Source of these receptors: a man between 50 and 59 years old who had recovered from COVID-19.

CDR3 sequence: CASSGLAGVLYEQYF. The CDR3 DNA is TGTGCCAGCAGTGGACTAGCGGGGGTTCTCTACGAGCAGTACTTC. The rearrangement joins TRBV2 to TRBJ2-7, with TRBD2 matching over 12 bases. The germline CDR1 and CDR2 sequences are SNHLY and FYNNEI. The CDR3 covers 15 residues. With 4 bases clipped from V and 3 bases from J, the junction kept 4 bases outside the gene matches.

This chain joins TRBV5-1 and TRBJ2-1, with D perhaps TRBD1 (6 bases). CDR1 is SGHRS, CDR2 YFSETQ, per germline. The CDR3 sequence is 15 residues long. The V and J ends lost 2 bases and 4 bases respectively, with 13 bases between them. This chain's CDR3 is CASSLGQYRYNEQFF. In DNA, the CDR3 is TGCGCCAGCAGCTTAGGACAGTACCGGTACAATGAGCAGTTCTTC. The whole variable domain, filled in from reference TRBV5-1 and TRBJ2-1, reads KAGVTQTPRYLIKTRGQQVTLSCSPISGHRSVSWYQQTPGQGLQFLFEYFSETQRNKGNFPGRFSGRQFSNSRSEMNVSTLELGDSALYLCASSLGQYRYNEQFFGPGTRLTVL.

This clone has more than one count but fewer than ten. V usage is TRBV6-2 or TRBV6-3 and J usage is TRBJ1-2, with 7 bases matching TRBD1. V gave up 2 bases and J gave up 7 bases; unmatched junction bases: 13. Looked up from germline, CDR1 is MNHEY and CDR2 is SVGEGT. The CDR3 has 16 residues. CDR3 sequence (DNA): TGTGCCAGCAGTTACGATTGGAGTGGGACAGATCCTGGCTACACCTTC. Translating gives CASSYDWSGTDPGYTF.

The chain couples TRBV20-1 to TRBJ2-7; 9 nucleotides align to TRBD1. The germline gives CDR1 DFQATT, CDR2 SNEGSKA (reference sequence). The J segment lost 3 bases and the V segment lost 3 bases, leaving 12 bases of the junction unmatched. This CDR3 is 16 amino acids long. The CDR3 region is CSASDYQGQGNYEQYF. Written as DNA, the CDR3 is TGCAGTGCTAGTGATTATCAGGGACAGGGTAACTACGAGCAGTACTTC.

The genes are TRBV19 and TRBJ1-5; D remains unclear. Germline V gives CDR1 LNHDA, CDR2 SQIVND (reference sequence). This CDR3 contains 14 residues. V was shortened by 2 bases and J by 7 bases, with 12 bases between the two germline ends. The CDR3 protein is CASSIRTHFQPQHF. The CDR3 DNA reads TGTGCCAGTAGTATAAGGACTCATTTCCAGCCCCAGCATTTT.

This clone has a single count. The chain carries TRBV13 and TRBJ2-7, with no clear D. From germline, CDR1 is PRHDT and CDR2 FYEKMQ (reference sequence). Trimming took off 0 bases at V and 2 bases at J, with 8 bases between the two ends. The CDR3 contains 14 residues. This chain's CDR3 is CASSLGPSTYEQYF. The DNA of the CDR3 is TGTGCCAGCAGCTTAGGTCCCAGTACCTACGAGCAGTACTTC.

The chain uses TRBV19 and TRBJ1-2; D ambiguous. From germline, CDR1 is LNHDA and CDR2 SQIVND (reference sequence). Trimming took 6 bases from V and 2 from J, leaving 10 bases between them. This CDR3 has 13 residues. The CDR3 sequence: CASRADGNYGYTF. CDR3 DNA sequence: TGTGCCAGTAGAGCGGACGGGAACTATGGCTACACCTTC. The whole variable domain, filled in from reference TRBV19 and TRBJ1-2, reads DGGITQSPKYLFRKEGQNVTLSCEQNLNHDAMYWYRQDPGQGLRLIYYSQIVNDFQKGDIAEGYSVSREKKESFPLTVTSAQKNPTAFYLCASRADGNYGYTFGSGTRLTVV.

This clone was recorded a few times. This chain connects TRBV18 to TRBJ2-1; TRBD1 agrees at 11 bases. This CDR3 is 16 amino acids long. CDR1 is KGHSH, CDR2 LQKENI, per germline. V shed 3 bases, J shed 2 bases, and the junction held 3 bases outside the gene matches. The CDR3 DNA reads as TGTGCCAGCTCACCCCGGGGACAGGGGGCCTACAATGAGCAGTTCTTC. Its translation: CASSPRGQGAYNEQFF.

CDR3 sequence reads: CASSLGGRGTGTEAFF. CDR3 in DNA: TGTGCCAGCAGCTTAGGGGGCAGGGGAACGGGCACTGAAGCTTTCTTT. The genes are TRBV7-8 and TRBJ1-1; a weak D match, TRBD1 (6 bases). CDR1 and CDR2 (germline): SGHVS, FQNEAQ. The V end lost 1 base, the J end lost 4 bases, and 16 bases lay between the germline ends. CDR3 length: 16 amino acids.

This chain joins TRBV9 and TRBJ2-1; 7 bases align to TRBD1. CDR1 and CDR2 (germline): SGDLS, YYNGEE. Trimming cost V 4 bases and J 9 bases; bases outside gene matches: 13. The length of the CDR3 is 15 residues. DNA for the CDR3: TGTGCCAGCAGCCTCACAGACAGGGCCAGGGGTGAGCAGTTCTTC. It is translated as CASSLTDRARGEQFF.

The chain combines TRBV5-1 with TRBJ2-7, with 8 nucleotides matching TRBD1. The CDR3 loop spans 14 amino acids. Germline CDR1 and CDR2: SGHRS and YFSETQ. Germline trimming cut 1 base from V and 2 bases from J; bases unmatched to any gene: 2. The CDR3 spells CASSLRQGPYEQYF. Here the CDR3 DNA reads TGCGCCAGCAGCTTGAGACAGGGGCCCTACGAGCAGTACTTC.

This clone has a single count. The chain uses TRBV5-1 and TRBJ2-3; D gene ambiguous. V lost 3 bases to trimming and J lost 5 bases, with 16 bases between them. This CDR3 is 15 amino acids long. Germline V gives CDR1 SGHRS, CDR2 YFSETQ. CDR3 region: CASSSGSPTGDTQYF. CDR3 DNA: TGCGCCAGCAGCTCCGGGTCCCCCACCGGAGATACGCAGTATTTT.

V gene TRBV5-4 combines with J gene TRBJ1-5; D call uncertain. This CDR3 is built from 15 residues. The germline V and J ends were trimmed by 0 bases and 1 base, with 8 bases remaining between them. Germline V lookup: CDR1 SGHNT, CDR2 YYREEE (reference sequence). As DNA, the CDR3 is TGTGCCAGCAGCTTGGGAGGGAGGAGCAATCAGCCCCAGCATTTT. Translating gives CASSLGGRSNQPQHF.

This clone was seen once. The chain combines TRBV6-2 or TRBV6-3 with TRBJ2-7; tentative D call: TRBD1 (5 bases). With 0 bases removed from V and 3 bases from J, the gap between germline ends came to 12 bases. Germline CDR1 reads MNHEY; CDR2 reads SVGEGT. This CDR3 region has 15 residues. CDR3 amino acids: CASSYSIQDNYEQYF. Written as DNA, the CDR3 is TGTGCCAGCAGTTACTCGATACAGGACAACTACGAGCAGTACTTC.

The rearrangement links TRBV5-1 to TRBJ2-3; the match to TRBD1 covers 8 bases. Per germline, CDR1 SGHRS and CDR2 YFSETQ. This CDR3 contains 14 residues. Losses at the gene ends were 4 bases for V and 5 bases for J; bases not matched to a gene: 6. CDR3 in DNA: TGCGCCAGCAGCCGGGGACAGGATTTAGATACGCAGTATTTT. It codes for CASSRGQDLDTQYF.

This chain uses TRBV30 with TRBJ2-2; 9 nucleotides agree with TRBD1. With 7 bases clipped from V and 4 bases from J, the junction kept 7 bases outside the gene matches. Germline V gene lookup returns CDR1 GTSNPN and CDR2 SVGIG (reference sequence). The CDR3 length is 14 residues. CDR3 DNA: TGTGCCTCAGGGACAGGGTCTCGCACCGGGGAGCTGTTTTTT. Translation: CASGTGSRTGELFF.

The chain is built from TRBV19 and TRBJ2-2; 7 bases line up with TRBD1. The CDR3 loop spans 19 amino acids. V was pared by 4 bases and J by 0 bases, with 14 bases of the junction left unmatched. Germline lookup yields CDR1 LNHDA and CDR2 SQIVND (reference sequence). CDR3 coding DNA: TGTGCCAGTAGTACGTACAGGGGCCTGAAATCCGCGAACACCGGGGAGCTGTTTTTT. Translated: CASSTYRGLKSANTGELFF.

The chain carries TRBV6-2 or TRBV6-3 and TRBJ1-4, with TRBD1 matching 7 bases. This CDR3 comprises 15 residues. Germline V gene sequence: CDR1 MNHEY, CDR2 SVGEGT. V lost 8 bases and J lost 0; bases outside the gene matches: 6. The CDR3 nucleotides read TGTGCCAGCGGCCGGGACAGACCAACTAATGAAAAACTGTTTTTT. Its translation: CASGRDRPTNEKLFF.

This chain links TRBV30 with TRBJ1-6; 9 positions match TRBD1. V lost 3 bases and J lost 9; bases outside the gene matches: 6. The germline V gene encodes CDR1 GTSNPN and CDR2 SVGIG (reference sequence). This CDR3 comprises 14 residues. This CDR3 reads CAWSRDRASSPLHF. In DNA, the CDR3 is TGTGCCTGGAGCCGGGACAGGGCTTCTTCACCCCTCCACTTT.

This chain uses TRBV6-5 with TRBJ2-7, with TRBD1 matching 9 bases. The CDR3 has 14 residues. Germline V CDR1 and CDR2: MNHEY, SVGAGI. V was pared by 2 bases and J by 4 bases, with 3 bases of the junction left unmatched. CDR3: CASSYGQGRYEQYF. CDR3 coding DNA: TGTGCCAGCAGTTACGGACAGGGGAGGTACGAGCAGTACTTC.

The CDR3 loop reads CASSYSNGGAYGYTF. The DNA for the CDR3 is TGTGCCAGCAGTTACTCGAACGGCGGGGCATATGGCTACACCTTC. The chain links TRBV6-5 to TRBJ1-2; a weak D match, TRBD1 (5 bases). Trimming took off 0 bases at V and 5 bases at J, with 13 bases between the two ends. Germline V gene sequence: CDR1 MNHEY, CDR2 SVGAGI. The CDR3 length is 15 residues.